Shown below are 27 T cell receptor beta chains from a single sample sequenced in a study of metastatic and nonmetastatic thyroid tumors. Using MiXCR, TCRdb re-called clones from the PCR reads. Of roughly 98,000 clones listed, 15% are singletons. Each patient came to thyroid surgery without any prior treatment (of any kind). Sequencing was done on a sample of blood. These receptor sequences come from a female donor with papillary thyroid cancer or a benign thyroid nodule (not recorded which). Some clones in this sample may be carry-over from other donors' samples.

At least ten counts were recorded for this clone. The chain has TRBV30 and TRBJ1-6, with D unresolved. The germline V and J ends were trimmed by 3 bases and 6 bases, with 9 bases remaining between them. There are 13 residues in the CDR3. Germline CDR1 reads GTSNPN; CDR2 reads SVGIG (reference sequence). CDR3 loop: CAWRKYGNSPLHF. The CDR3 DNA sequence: TGTGCCTGGAGAAAGTACGGTAATTCACCCCTCCACTTT.

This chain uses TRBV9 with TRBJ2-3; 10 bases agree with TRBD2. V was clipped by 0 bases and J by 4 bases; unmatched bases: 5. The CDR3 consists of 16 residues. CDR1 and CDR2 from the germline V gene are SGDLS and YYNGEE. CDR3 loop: CASSVGGTSVADTQYF. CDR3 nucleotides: TGTGCCAGCAGCGTAGGGGGGACTAGCGTCGCAGATACGCAGTATTTT.

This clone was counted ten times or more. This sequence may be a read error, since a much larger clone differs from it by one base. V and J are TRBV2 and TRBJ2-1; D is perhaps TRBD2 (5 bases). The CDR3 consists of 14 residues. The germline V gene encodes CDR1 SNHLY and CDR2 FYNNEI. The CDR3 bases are TGTGCCAGCAGTGCCATGGGTTCGGGGAATGAGCAGTCCTTC. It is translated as CASSAMGSGNEQSF.

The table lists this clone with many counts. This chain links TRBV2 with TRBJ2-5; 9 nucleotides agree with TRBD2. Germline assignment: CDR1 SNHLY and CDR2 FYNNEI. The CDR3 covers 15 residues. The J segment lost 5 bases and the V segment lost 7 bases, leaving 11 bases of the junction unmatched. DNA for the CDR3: TGTGCCAGCACCAAGACTAGCGGTGTCTCGGAGACCCAGTACTTC. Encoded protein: CASTKTSGVSETQYF.

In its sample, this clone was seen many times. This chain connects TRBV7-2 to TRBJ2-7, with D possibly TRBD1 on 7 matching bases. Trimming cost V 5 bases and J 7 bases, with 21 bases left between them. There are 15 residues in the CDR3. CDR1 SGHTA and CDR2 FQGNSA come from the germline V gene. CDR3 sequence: CASSPSTRGASEQYF. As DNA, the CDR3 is TGTGCCAGCAGCCCTTCAACCAGGGGGGCAAGTGAGCAGTACTTC.

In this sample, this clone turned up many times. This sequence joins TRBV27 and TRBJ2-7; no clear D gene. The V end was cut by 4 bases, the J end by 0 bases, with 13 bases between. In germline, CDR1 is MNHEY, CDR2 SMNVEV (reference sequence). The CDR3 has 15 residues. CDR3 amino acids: CASSWSLTLSYEQYF. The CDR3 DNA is TGTGCCAGCAGTTGGTCCCTAACGCTCTCCTACGAGCAGTACTTC.

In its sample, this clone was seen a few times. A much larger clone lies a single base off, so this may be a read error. This chain's CDR3 is CASSRRTDTYEQYF. The CDR3 DNA is TGTGCCAGCAGCCGAAGGACAGACACCTACGAGCAGTACTTC. V and J are TRBV5-6 and TRBJ2-7; D possibly corresponds to TRBD1 (6 bases). The CDR3 has 14 amino acids. Germline V gene data show CDR1 as SGHDT and CDR2 as YYEEEE. V was trimmed by 4 bases and J by 2 bases, leaving 13 bases between them.

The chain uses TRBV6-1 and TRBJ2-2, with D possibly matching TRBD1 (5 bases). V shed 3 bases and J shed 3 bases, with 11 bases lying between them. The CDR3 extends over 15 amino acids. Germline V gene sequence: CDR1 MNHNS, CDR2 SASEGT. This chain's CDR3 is CASSDSCRDTGELFF. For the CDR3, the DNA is TGTGCCAGCAGTGATAGTTGCAGGGACACCGGGGAGCTGTTTTTT.

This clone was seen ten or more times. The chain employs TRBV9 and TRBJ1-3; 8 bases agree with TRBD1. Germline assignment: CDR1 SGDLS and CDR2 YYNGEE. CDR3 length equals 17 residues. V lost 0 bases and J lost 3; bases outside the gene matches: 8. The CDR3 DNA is TGTGCCAGCAGCGTAGACCCAGGGGGCCTTGGTGGAAACACCATATATTTT. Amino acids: CASSVDPGGLGGNTIYF. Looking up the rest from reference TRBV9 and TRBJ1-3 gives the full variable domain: DSGVTQTPKHLITATGQRVTLRCSPRSGDLSVYWYQQSLDQGLQFLIQYYNGEERAKGNILERFSAQQFPDLHSELNLSSLELGDSALYFCASSVDPGGLGGNTIYFGEGSWLTVV.

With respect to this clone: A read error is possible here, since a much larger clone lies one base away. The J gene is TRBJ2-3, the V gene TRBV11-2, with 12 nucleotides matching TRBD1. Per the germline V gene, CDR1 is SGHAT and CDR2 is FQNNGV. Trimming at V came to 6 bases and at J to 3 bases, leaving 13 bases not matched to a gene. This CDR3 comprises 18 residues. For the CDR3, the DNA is TGTGCCAGCAGTTTTTGGGGGACAGGGGGCGGGAGAACAGATACGCAGTATTTT. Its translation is CASSFWGTGGGRTDTQYF. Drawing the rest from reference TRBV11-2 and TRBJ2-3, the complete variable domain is EAGVAQSPRYKIIEKRQSVAFWCNPISGHATLYWYQQILGQGPKLLIQFQNNGVVDDSQLPKDRFSAERLKGVDSTLKIQPAKLEDSAVYLCASSFWGTGGGRTDTQYFGPGTRLTVL.

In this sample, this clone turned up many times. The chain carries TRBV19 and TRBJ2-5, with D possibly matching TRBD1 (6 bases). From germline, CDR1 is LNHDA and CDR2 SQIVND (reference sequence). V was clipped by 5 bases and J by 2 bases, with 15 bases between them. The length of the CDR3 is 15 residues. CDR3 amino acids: CASSSVRTDQETQYF. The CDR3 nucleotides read TGTGCCAGTAGTTCGGTGAGGACAGATCAAGAGACCCAGTACTTC.

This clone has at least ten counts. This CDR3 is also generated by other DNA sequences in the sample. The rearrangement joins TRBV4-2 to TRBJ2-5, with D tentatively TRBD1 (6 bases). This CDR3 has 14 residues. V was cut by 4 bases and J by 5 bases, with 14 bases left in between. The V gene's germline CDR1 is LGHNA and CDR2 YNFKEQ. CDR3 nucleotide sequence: TGTGCCAGCAGCCCCGCCCAGGGGAAGGAGACCCAGTACTTC. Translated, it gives CASSPAQGKETQYF.

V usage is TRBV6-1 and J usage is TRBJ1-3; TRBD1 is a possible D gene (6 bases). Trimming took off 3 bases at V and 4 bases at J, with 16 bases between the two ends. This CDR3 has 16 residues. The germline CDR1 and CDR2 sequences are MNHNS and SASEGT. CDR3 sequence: CASSDRGPHSGNTIYF. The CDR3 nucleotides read TGTGCCAGCAGTGATCGGGGGCCCCACTCAGGAAACACCATATATTTT.

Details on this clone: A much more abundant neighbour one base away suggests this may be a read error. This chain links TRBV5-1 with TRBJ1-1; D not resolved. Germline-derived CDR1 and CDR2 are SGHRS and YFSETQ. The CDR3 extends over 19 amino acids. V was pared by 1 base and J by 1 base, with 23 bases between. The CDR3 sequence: CASSLLVTIGIRENTEAFF. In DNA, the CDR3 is TGCGCCAGCAGCTTGTTGGTCACGATAGGGATTAGGGAGAACACTGAAGCTTTCTTT.

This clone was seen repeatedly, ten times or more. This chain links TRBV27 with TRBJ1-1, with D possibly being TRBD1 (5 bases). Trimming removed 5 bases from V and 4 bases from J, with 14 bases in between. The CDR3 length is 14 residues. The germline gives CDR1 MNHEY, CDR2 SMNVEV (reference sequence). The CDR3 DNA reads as TGTGCCAGCAGTCTGGGGACCGTCACCACTGAAGCTTTCTTT. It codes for CASSLGTVTTEAFF.

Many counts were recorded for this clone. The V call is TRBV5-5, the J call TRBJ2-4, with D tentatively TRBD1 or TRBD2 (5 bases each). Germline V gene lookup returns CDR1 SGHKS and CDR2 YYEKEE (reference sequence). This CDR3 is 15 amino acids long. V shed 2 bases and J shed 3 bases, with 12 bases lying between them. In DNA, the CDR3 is TGTGCCAGCAGCTTCAGGGATAGCGACAAAAACATTCAGTACTTC. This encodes CASSFRDSDKNIQYF. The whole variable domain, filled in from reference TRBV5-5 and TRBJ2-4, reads DAGVTQSPTHLIKTRGQQVTLRCSPISGHKSVSWYQQVLGQGPQFIFQYYEKEERGRGNFPDRFSARQFPNYSSELNVNALLLGDSALYLCASSFRDSDKNIQYFGAGTRLSVL.

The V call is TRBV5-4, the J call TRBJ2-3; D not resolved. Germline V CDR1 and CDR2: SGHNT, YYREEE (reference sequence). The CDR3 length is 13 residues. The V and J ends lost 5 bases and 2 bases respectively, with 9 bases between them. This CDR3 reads CASSTQATDTQYF. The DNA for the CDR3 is TGTGCCAGCAGTACCCAAGCCACAGATACGCAGTATTTT.

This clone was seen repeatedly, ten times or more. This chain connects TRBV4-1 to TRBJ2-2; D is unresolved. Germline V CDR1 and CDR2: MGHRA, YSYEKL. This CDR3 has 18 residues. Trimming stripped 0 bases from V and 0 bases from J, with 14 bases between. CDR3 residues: CASSQDKAGRSNTGELFF. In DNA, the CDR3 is TGCGCCAGCAGCCAAGACAAAGCAGGACGGTCGAACACCGGGGAGCTGTTTTTT.

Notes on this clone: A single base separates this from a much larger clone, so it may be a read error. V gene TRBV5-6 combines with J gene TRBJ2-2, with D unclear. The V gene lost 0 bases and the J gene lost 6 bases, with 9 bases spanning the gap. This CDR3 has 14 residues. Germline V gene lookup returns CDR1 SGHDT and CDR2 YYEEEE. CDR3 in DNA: TGTGCCAGCAGCTTGGCGAGAGTGCCCGGGGAGCTGTTTTTT. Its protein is CASSLARVPGELFF.

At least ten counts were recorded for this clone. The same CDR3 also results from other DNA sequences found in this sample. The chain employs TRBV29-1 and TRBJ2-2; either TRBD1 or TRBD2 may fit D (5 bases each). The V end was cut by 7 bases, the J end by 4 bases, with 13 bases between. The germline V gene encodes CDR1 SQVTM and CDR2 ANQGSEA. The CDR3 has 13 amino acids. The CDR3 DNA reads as TGCAGCGCCCTAACTGGGGGCACCGGGGAGCTGTTTTTT. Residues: CSALTGGTGELFF.

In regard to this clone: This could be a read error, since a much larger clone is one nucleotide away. The CDR3 DNA reads TGTGCCAGCAGCTTGGGGTCGGGCCCAGATAAGCAGTATTTT. Protein sequence: CASSLGSGPDKQYF. This chain links TRBV5-8 with TRBJ2-3, with D unresolved. Per the germline V gene, CDR1 is SGHTS and CDR2 is YDEGEE. CDR3 length: 14 amino acids.

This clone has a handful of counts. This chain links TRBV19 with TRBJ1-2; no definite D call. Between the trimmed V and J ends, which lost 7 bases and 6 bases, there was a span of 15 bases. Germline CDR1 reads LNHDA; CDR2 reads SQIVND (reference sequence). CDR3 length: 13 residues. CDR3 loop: CASMSLVPDGYTF. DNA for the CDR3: TGTGCCAGTATGAGCCTGGTCCCTGATGGCTACACCTTC.

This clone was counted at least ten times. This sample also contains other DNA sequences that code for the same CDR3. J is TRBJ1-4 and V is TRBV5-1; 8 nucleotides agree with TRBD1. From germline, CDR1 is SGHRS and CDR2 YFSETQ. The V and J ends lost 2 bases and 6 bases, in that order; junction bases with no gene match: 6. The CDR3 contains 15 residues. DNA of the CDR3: TGCGCCAGCAGCTTTAGGGGGACAGGTTATGAAAAACTGTTTTTT. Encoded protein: CASSFRGTGYEKLFF.

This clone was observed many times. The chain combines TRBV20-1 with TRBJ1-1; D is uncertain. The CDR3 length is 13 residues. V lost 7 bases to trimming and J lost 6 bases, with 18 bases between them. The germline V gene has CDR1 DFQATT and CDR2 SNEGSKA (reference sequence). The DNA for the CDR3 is TGCAGTGGATCTACCTTTGGGTTCCCTGAAGCTTTCTTT. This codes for CSGSTFGFPEAFF.

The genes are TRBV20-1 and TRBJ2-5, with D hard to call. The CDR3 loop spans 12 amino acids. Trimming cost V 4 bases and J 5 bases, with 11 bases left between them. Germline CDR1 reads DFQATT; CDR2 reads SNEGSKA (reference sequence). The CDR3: CSAIQPGETQYF. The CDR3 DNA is TGCAGTGCTATCCAGCCCGGGGAGACCCAGTACTTC.

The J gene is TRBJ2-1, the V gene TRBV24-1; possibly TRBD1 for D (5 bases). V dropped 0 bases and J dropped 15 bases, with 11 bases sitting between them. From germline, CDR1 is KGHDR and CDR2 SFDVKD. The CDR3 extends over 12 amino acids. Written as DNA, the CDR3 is TGTGCCACCAGTGATTTGAGGGGCATGGGGTTCTTC. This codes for CATSDLRGMGFF.

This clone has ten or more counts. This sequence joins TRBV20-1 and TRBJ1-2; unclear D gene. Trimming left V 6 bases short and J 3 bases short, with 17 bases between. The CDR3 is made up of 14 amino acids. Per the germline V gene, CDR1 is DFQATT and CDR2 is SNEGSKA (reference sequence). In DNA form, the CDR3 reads TGCAGTGCCGCGCCGTGGGGTGGGGACTATGGCTACACCTTC. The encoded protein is CSAAPWGGDYGYTF.